Described below is a single TCR beta chain sequence and its context. The repertoire was sequenced with immunoSEQ multiplex PCR; TCRdb's copy has only in-frame clones and lacks some. The repertoire holds 350,000 to 450,000 clones, with around 87% as singletons. In terms of age and location, participants ranged from about 18 to 89 years and lived in about two dozen US areas. Each participant's cohort was designated according to participant-reported clinical history. The sample originates from a study of blood T cell repertoires in COVID-19. Across the whole study: T cells, B-cell-depleted T cells, or PBMCs supplied cDNA or gDNA.

Unmatched junction bases numbered 9, after V lost 4 bases and J lost 4 bases. The CDR3 spans 17 residues. Germline V gene data show CDR1 as SGHRS and CDR2 as YFSETQ. V usage is TRBV5-1 and J usage is TRBJ2-3, with 13 bases aligning to TRBD2. Sequenced material: PBMCs or T cells enriched from blood (not recorded which). The origin of this receptor is a man in his forties or fifties in a cohort exposed to, infected with or recovered from COVID-19 (not recorded which). CDR3 sequence reads: CASSSGLAGVSADTQYF. The CDR3 bases are TGCGCCAGCAGCAGCGGACTAGCGGGAGTGTCAGCAGATACGCAGTATTTT.